This T cell receptor (beta chain) was profiled in a study of blood T cell repertoires in COVID-19. Looking at the study overall: Material from acute and convalescent COVID-19 was sourced from the United States, Italy and Spain. Sample material is recorded as cDNA or gDNA derived from T cells, B-cell-depleted T cells, or PBMCs.

Concerning this clone: The same CDR3 is also encoded by other DNA sequences in this sample.

TCRdb's table, derived via immunoSEQ multiplex PCR, lists solely in-frame clones and lacks some. The table has 190,000 or so clones, just under 85% seen once; the top ten hold about 6.9%. This CDR3 has 13 residues. The germline V gene has CDR1 ENHRY and CDR2 SYGVKD. V gave up 6 bases and J gave up 1 base; unmatched junction bases: 0. The clonotype originates from a human donor with acute or convalescent COVID-19. The donor label of this sample is uncertain. The chain employs TRBV10-3 and TRBJ2-3; 8 positions agree with TRBD1. Source material: peripheral blood. As DNA, the CDR3 is TGTGCCATCAGGGGACAGGGCACAGATACGCAGTATTTT. Translated: CAIRGQGTDTQYF.